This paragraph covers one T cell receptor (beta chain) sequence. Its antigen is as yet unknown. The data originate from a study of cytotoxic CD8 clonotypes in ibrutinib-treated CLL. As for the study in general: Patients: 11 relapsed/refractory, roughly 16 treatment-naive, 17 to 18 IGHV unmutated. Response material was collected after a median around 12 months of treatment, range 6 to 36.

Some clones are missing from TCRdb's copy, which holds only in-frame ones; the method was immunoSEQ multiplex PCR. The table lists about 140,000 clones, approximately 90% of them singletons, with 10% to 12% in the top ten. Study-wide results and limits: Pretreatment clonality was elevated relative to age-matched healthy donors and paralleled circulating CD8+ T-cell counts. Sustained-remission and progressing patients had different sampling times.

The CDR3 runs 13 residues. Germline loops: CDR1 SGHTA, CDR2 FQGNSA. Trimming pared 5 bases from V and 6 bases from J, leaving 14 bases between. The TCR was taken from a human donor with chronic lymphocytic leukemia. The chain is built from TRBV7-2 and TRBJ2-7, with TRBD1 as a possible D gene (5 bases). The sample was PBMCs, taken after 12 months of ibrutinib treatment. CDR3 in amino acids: CASSPKGAGEQYF. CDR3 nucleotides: TGTGCCAGCAGCCCAAAAGGGGCTGGCGAGCAGTACTTC.